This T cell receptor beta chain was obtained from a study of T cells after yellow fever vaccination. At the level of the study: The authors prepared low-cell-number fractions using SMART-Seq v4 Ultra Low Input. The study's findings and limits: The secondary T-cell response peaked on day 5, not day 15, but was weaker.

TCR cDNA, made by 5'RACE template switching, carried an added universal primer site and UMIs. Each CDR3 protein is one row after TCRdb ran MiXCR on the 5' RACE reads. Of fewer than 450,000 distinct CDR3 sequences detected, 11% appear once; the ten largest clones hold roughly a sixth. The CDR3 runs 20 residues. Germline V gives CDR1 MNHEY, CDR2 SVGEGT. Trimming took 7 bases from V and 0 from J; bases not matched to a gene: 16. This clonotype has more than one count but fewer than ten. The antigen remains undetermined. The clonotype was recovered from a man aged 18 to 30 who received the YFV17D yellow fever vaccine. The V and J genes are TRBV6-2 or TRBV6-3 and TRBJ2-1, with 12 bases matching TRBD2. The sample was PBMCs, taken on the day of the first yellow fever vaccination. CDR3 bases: TGTGCCAGCATAAAGAAACTAGCGGGGGGCTCGATAAACTCCTACAATGAGCAGTTCTTC. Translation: CASIKKLAGGSINSYNEQFF.